Below are 26 T cell receptor beta chains sequenced from a single sample in a study of Graves' ophthalmopathy and Graves' hyperthyroidism. Using RNA transcripts, the TCR beta CDR3 regions were amplified. RT-PCR with HTBI primers came first, then second-round multiplex PCR. TCRdb reanalysed the multiplex PCR reads using MiXCR and keeps one entry per CDR3 protein. The data show roughly 400,000 distinct CDR3 sequences, with approximately 20% seen just once and roughly 1.5% held by the top ten. The sequencing input was peripheral blood. These receptors were taken from a woman in her late teens or twenties with Graves' ophthalmopathy.

This clonotype was recorded at least ten times. The chain recombines TRBV27 with TRBJ1-1, with D maybe TRBD1 (6 bases). The CDR3 is 15 amino acids. V lost 5 bases to trimming and J lost 1 base, with 14 bases between them. Looked up from germline, CDR1 is MNHEY and CDR2 is SMNVEV (reference sequence). The DNA for the CDR3 is TGTGCCAGCAGTAGTATGGGGGCAGGGAACACTGAAGCTTTCTTT. Translation gives CASSSMGAGNTEAFF.

This clonotype was observed many times. The rearrangement links TRBV10-1 to TRBJ1-5; 11 bases fit TRBD1. The V gene's germline CDR1 is WNHNN and CDR2 SYGVQD (reference sequence). The CDR3 is made up of 14 amino acids. The junction had 7 bases not matched to a gene; V was cut back by 6 bases and J by 9 bases. The CDR3 is CASRDRGRIRPQHF. The CDR3 coding sequence is TGCGCCAGCAGGGACAGGGGGCGGATTCGGCCCCAGCATTTT.

In this sample, this clonotype turned up many times. This chain uses TRBV14 with TRBJ1-6; no reliable D call. Germline CDR1 reads SGHDN; CDR2 reads FVKESK. This CDR3 region has 12 residues. V shed 3 bases and J shed 6 bases, with 3 bases lying between them. CDR3 protein: CASSHSNSPLHF. The CDR3 nucleotides read TGTGCCAGCAGCCATAGTAATTCACCCCTCCACTTT. Looking up the rest from reference TRBV14 and TRBJ1-6 gives the full variable domain: EAGVTQFPSHSVIEKGQTVTLRCDPISGHDNLYWYRRVMGKEIKFLLHFVKESKQDESGMPNNRFLAERTGGTYSTLKVQPAELEDSGVYFCASSHSNSPLHFGNGTRLTVT.

There are many counts of this clonotype. The CDR3 sequence is CASSLGPAIVGNQPQHF. The CDR3 bases are TGTGCCAGCAGTCTCGGACCGGCGATAGTGGGCAATCAGCCCCAGCATTTT. The V gene is TRBV12-3 or TRBV12-4, the J gene TRBJ1-5; no clear D gene. Between the trimmed V and J ends, which lost 5 bases and 2 bases, there was a span of 19 bases. This CDR3 has 17 residues.

V is TRBV18 and J is TRBJ2-5; tentatively, D is TRBD2 (5 bases). V was clipped by 3 bases and J by 7 bases, with 15 bases between them. This CDR3 has 14 residues. Germline assignment: CDR1 KGHSH and CDR2 LQKENI. The CDR3 nucleotides read TGTGCCAGCTCACCTCTGGACTCGTCCGGGACCCAGTACTTC. It is translated as CASSPLDSSGTQYF.

The chain uses TRBV12-3 or TRBV12-4 and TRBJ2-5, with D possibly matching TRBD1 (8 bases). With 4 bases removed from V and 11 bases from J, the gap between germline ends came to 17 bases. CDR3 length: 13 amino acids. In nucleotides, the CDR3 is TGTGCCAGCAGTTATCAGGGGGCGGGGGAGCAGTACTTC. Residues: CASSYQGAGEQYF.

This clonotype was counted at least ten times. The V and J genes are TRBV6-1 and TRBJ2-7; D perhaps matches TRBD1 (6 bases). The germline V gene encodes CDR1 MNHNS and CDR2 SASEGT. The CDR3 contains 15 residues. The V end lost 5 bases, the J end lost 12 bases, and 26 bases lay between the germline ends. Here the CDR3 DNA reads TGTGCCAGCAGTCCCAACGGTGGGCCCTACAGGGCTTTGTACTTC. Protein: CASSPNGGPYRALYF.

This clonotype was counted at least ten times. This sequence joins TRBV11-1 and TRBJ2-7; D is uncertain. The CDR3 extends over 15 amino acids. The germline gives CDR1 SGHAT, CDR2 FQDESV (reference sequence). Trimming cost V 1 base and J 0 bases, with 10 bases left between them. DNA for the CDR3: TGTGCCAGCAGCTTAGATCGGCTGAGCTCCTACGAGCAGTACTTC. This codes for CASSLDRLSSYEQYF.

The table lists this clonotype with many counts. The chain recombines TRBV12-3 or TRBV12-4 with TRBJ2-7, with 7 nucleotides matching TRBD2. After removal of 6 bases from V and 5 bases from J, the junction contained 19 bases not matched to a gene. The CDR3 is 17 amino acids. The DNA for the CDR3 is TGTGCCAGCAGCCCGCCGAGCGGCGGGAGAGCGTTGAACGAGCAGTACTTC. It translates to CASSPPSGGRALNEQYF.

This clonotype was observed at least ten times. The chain joins TRBV11-2 to TRBJ1-2; 8 bases align to TRBD1. The CDR3 contains 17 residues. Trimming took 1 base from V and 7 from J; bases not matched to a gene: 14. Germline loops: CDR1 SGHAT, CDR2 FQNNGV. The CDR3 here is CASSLVPGQGMRSGYTF. The CDR3 DNA is TGTGCCAGCAGCTTAGTCCCCGGACAGGGAATGAGGAGTGGCTACACCTTC.

There are a few counts of this clonotype. The chain joins TRBV6-2 or TRBV6-3 to TRBJ1-1, with 8 bases aligning to TRBD1. Germline CDR1 is MNHEY and CDR2 is SVGEGT. The CDR3 runs 15 residues. V shed 10 bases and J 0 bases; nucleotides not matched to a gene: 10. Written as DNA, the CDR3 is TGTGCCACCCGGGGGCAGGGGGCCATGAACACTGAAGCTTTCTTT. Amino acid sequence: CATRGQGAMNTEAFF.

This clonotype was counted at least ten times. CDR3 sequence: CAWSGGSYTGELFF. The CDR3 DNA sequence: TGTGCCTGGAGTGGGGGGAGTTACACCGGGGAGCTGTTTTTT. This rearrangement joins TRBV30 to TRBJ2-2; D may be TRBD1 or TRBD2 (5 bases each). V was clipped by 1 base and J by 3 bases, with 9 bases between them. The germline V gene has CDR1 GTSNPN and CDR2 SVGIG (reference sequence). The CDR3 sequence is 14 residues long.

This clonotype showed up many times. The CDR3 spells CASSDTGLAGTYEQYF. In nucleotides, the CDR3 is TGTGCCAGCAGCGATACGGGACTAGCGGGGACCTACGAGCAGTACTTC. The V call is TRBV5-6, the J call TRBJ2-7, with 13 bases identical to TRBD2. CDR1 is SGHDT and CDR2 is YYEEEE in the germline V gene. The CDR3 totals 16 residues. With 4 bases clipped from V and 2 bases from J, the junction kept 6 bases outside the gene matches.

This clonotype was found many times. V usage is TRBV20-1 and J usage is TRBJ2-5, with TRBD2 matching over 8 bases. The CDR3 runs to 15 residues. Germline CDR1 DFQATT, CDR2 SNEGSKA (reference sequence). The J segment lost 4 bases and the V segment lost 4 bases, leaving 11 bases of the junction unmatched. CDR3 bases: TGCAGTGCTATCTCCTCCCGGGGGGGCCGAGAGACCCAGTACTTC. Protein product: CSAISSRGGRETQYF.

Many counts were recorded for this clonotype. V gene TRBV5-1 combines with J gene TRBJ2-7, with D perhaps TRBD2 (6 bases). Per the germline V gene, CDR1 is SGHRS and CDR2 is YFSETQ. The CDR3 totals 14 residues. V gave up 3 bases and J gave up 1 base, with 11 bases separating them. This chain's CDR3 is CASSSLGGSYEQYF. The CDR3 nucleotides are TGCGCCAGCAGCTCCCTCGGAGGGTCCTACGAGCAGTACTTC. The full variable domain, completed using reference TRBV5-1 and TRBJ2-7, is KAGVTQTPRYLIKTRGQQVTLSCSPISGHRSVSWYQQTPGQGLQFLFEYFSETQRNKGNFPGRFSGRQFSNSRSEMNVSTLELGDSALYLCASSSLGGSYEQYFGPGTRLTVT.

The chain uses TRBV6-5 and TRBJ2-7, with TRBD2 identical over 7 bases. The length of the CDR3 is 11 residues. Germline V gives CDR1 MNHEY, CDR2 SVGAGI. The V segment lost 8 bases and the J segment 7 bases; nucleotides outside the gene matches: 5. CDR3 loop: CASPRGEEQYF. The CDR3 bases are TGTGCCAGCCCCCGGGGGGAAGAGCAGTACTTC.

V gene TRBV10-3 combines with J gene TRBJ2-7; D gene uncertain. CDR3 length equals 12 residues. Germline CDR1 is ENHRY and CDR2 is SYGVKD. Trimming took 3 bases from V and 5 from J, leaving 8 bases between them. CDR3 residues: CAISEVRHEQYF. CDR3 nucleotide sequence: TGTGCCATCAGTGAAGTCCGGCACGAGCAGTACTTC.

This clonotype was recorded many times. This chain joins TRBV9 and TRBJ2-2, with D unresolved. Trimming cost V 4 bases and J 3 bases, with 7 bases left between them. Germline-derived CDR1 and CDR2 are SGDLS and YYNGEE. CDR3 length: 13 residues. The CDR3 loop is CASSSRYTGELFF. Here the CDR3 DNA reads TGTGCCAGCAGCTCCCGGTACACCGGGGAGCTGTTTTTT.

This clonotype came up many times. The rearrangement links TRBV6-2 or TRBV6-3 to TRBJ2-7; no reliable D call. There are 13 residues in the CDR3. In germline, CDR1 is MNHEY, CDR2 SVGEGT. Between the trimmed V and J ends, which lost 6 bases and 2 bases, there was a span of 11 bases. CDR3 DNA: TGTGCCAGCAGAGTGGCGAGCCCCTACGAGCAGTACTTC. It codes for CASRVASPYEQYF.

This clonotype was observed at least ten times. This chain links TRBV29-1 with TRBJ1-1, with 7 bases aligning to TRBD1. V was clipped by 7 bases and J by 5 bases; unmatched bases: 22. Germline lookup yields CDR1 SQVTM and CDR2 ANQGSEA. The CDR3 is made up of 17 amino acids. The CDR3 loop is CSAAAGRGSLVWTEAFF. The DNA of the CDR3 is TGCAGCGCCGCAGCGGGCAGGGGGTCCTTGGTGTGGACTGAAGCTTTCTTT.

The chain recombines TRBV12-3 or TRBV12-4 with TRBJ2-5; no clear D. The CDR3 covers 13 residues. V was shortened by 5 bases and J by 2 bases, with 9 bases between the two germline ends. CDR3 sequence: CASSPWEQETQYF. For the CDR3, the DNA is TGTGCCAGCAGTCCCTGGGAACAAGAGACCCAGTACTTC.

There are many counts of this clonotype. This chain uses TRBV24-1 with TRBJ2-5; D ambiguous. The V and J ends lost 3 bases and 3 bases respectively, with 10 bases between them. CDR1 KGHDR and CDR2 SFDVKD come from the germline V gene. CDR3 length equals 14 residues. The CDR3 spells CATSDTDGKETQYF. CDR3 in DNA: TGTGCCACCAGTGATACAGATGGAAAAGAGACCCAGTACTTC.

Many counts were recorded for this clonotype. V and J are TRBV12-3 or TRBV12-4 and TRBJ1-5; possibly TRBD1 for D (5 bases). Trimming took off 5 bases at V and 6 bases at J, with 17 bases between the two ends. The CDR3 loop spans 15 amino acids. The CDR3 DNA reads TGTGCCAGCAGTCCCCCGCCAGGGTACGCTCAGCCCCAGCATTTT. It translates to CASSPPPGYAQPQHF.

This clonotype was picked up many times. The chain couples TRBV29-1 to TRBJ2-2, with D perhaps matching TRBD1 (6 bases). Deletions cut 4 bases from V and 6 bases from J, with 15 bases between. The length of the CDR3 is 14 residues. CDR1 and CDR2 (germline): SQVTM, ANQGSEA. CDR3 nucleotides: TGCAGCGTTGTACTCAGGGGAAAGGCCGGGGAGCTGTTTTTT. Translated: CSVVLRGKAGELFF.

This clonotype was recorded at least ten times. The chain has TRBV2 and TRBJ2-7, with D perhaps assigned TRBD1 or TRBD2 (5 bases each). V lost 6 bases and J 1 base, leaving 13 bases between the germline ends. Per germline, CDR1 SNHLY and CDR2 FYNNEI. The CDR3 sequence is 14 residues long. CDR3 residues: CASREGTRSYEQYF. The CDR3 DNA follows: TGTGCCAGCAGAGAGGGGACCAGATCCTACGAGCAGTACTTC.

This clonotype appeared many times. The gene calls are TRBV9 and TRBJ2-7; 10 bases align to TRBD2. Unmatched junction bases numbered 10, after V lost 0 bases and J lost 7 bases. Germline loops: CDR1 SGDLS, CDR2 YYNGEE. CDR3 size: 16 residues. The CDR3 nucleotides are TGTGCCAGCAGCGTAGGCAGCGGGAGGGATCTTGGAGAGCAGTACTTC. This translates into CASSVGSGRDLGEQYF.